This T cell receptor beta chain was identified during a study of blood T cell repertoires in COVID-19. The repertoire was sequenced with immunoSEQ multiplex PCR; TCRdb's copy has only in-frame clones and lacks some. The table lists approximately 500,000 clones, 89% of them singletons. V trimming: 8 bases; J trimming: 4 bases; junction bases outside the gene matches: 6. Germline values: CDR1 MNHEY, CDR2 SMNVEV (reference sequence). The CDR3 loop spans 15 amino acids. The chain carries TRBV27 and TRBJ2-1; the match to TRBD2 covers 12 bases. The source is a man between 18 and 35 years old with COVID-19, enrolled during active disease. The sample taken for sequencing was peripheral blood. Written as DNA, the CDR3 is TGTGCCAGCCGAACCGGGACTAGCGGGTACAATGAGCAGTTCTTC. This gives the protein CASRTGTSGYNEQFF.